Presented here are 23 T cell receptor beta chains from one specimen sequenced in a study of T cells in localized non-small cell lung cancer. The method was immunoSEQ multiplex PCR; TCRdb's version includes in-frame clones alone and lacks a portion of them. Of approximately 89,000 clones in the sample, over 70% were seen once. This material consisted of PBMCs, taken before any cancer treatment. The receptors were sampled from a man aged 35 to 69 with stage II squamous cell lung carcinoma.

The chain links TRBV7-9 to TRBJ2-1; D might be TRBD1 (5 bases). Germline loops: CDR1 SEHNR, CDR2 FQNEAQ (reference sequence). V was pared by 1 base and J by 6 bases, with 10 bases between. This CDR3 is built from 14 residues. The CDR3 loop is CASSLGGPPNEQFF. CDR3 DNA sequence: TGTGCCAGCAGCTTAGGGGGCCCTCCCAATGAGCAGTTCTTC.

V gene TRBV5-1 combines with J gene TRBJ1-2; possibly TRBD1 for D (5 bases). The germline V gene has CDR1 SGHRS and CDR2 YFSETQ. CDR3 length: 15 residues. Trimming removed 0 bases from V and 4 bases from J, with 13 bases in between. Here the CDR3 DNA reads TGCGCCAGCAGCTTGGTTGCGGGGGGGATCTATGGCTACACCTTC. Translating it yields CASSLVAGGIYGYTF.

This sequence joins TRBV27 and TRBJ1-1; D not resolved. Between the trimmed V and J ends, which lost 2 bases and 7 bases, there was a span of 11 bases. Per the germline V gene, CDR1 is MNHEY and CDR2 is SMNVEV (reference sequence). The CDR3 sequence is 13 residues long. The CDR3 DNA sequence: TGTGCCAGCAGTTTAGGAGGGCTTGGTGAAGCTTTCTTT. Translated: CASSLGGLGEAFF.

The chain couples TRBV6-5 to TRBJ1-1; TRBD1 matches at 8 bases. This CDR3 is 14 amino acids long. Germline V gene sequence: CDR1 MNHEY, CDR2 SVGAGI. Trimming at V came to 5 bases and at J to 5 bases, leaving 7 bases not matched to a gene. Here the CDR3 DNA reads TGTGCCAGCAGTCGTTACAGGGGGAGAACTGAAGCTTTCTTT. Residues: CASSRYRGRTEAFF.

The chain uses TRBV2 and TRBJ2-5; D is unclear. Germline V CDR1 and CDR2: SNHLY, FYNNEI. Trimming stripped 8 bases from V and 1 base from J, with 14 bases between. CDR3 size: 14 residues. CDR3 loop: CASAPAGSQETQYF. CDR3 DNA sequence: TGTGCCAGCGCCCCAGCAGGCAGCCAAGAGACCCAGTACTTC.

The chain employs TRBV6-1 and TRBJ1-5; 7 bases fit TRBD1. CDR3 length: 16 amino acids. V lost 0 bases and J lost 6; bases outside the gene matches: 8. Germline CDR1 MNHNS, CDR2 SASEGT. The DNA of the CDR3 is TGTGCCAGCAGTGAAGCGCTTCAGGGGGGGCCTCAGCCCCAGCATTTT. Translated: CASSEALQGGPQPQHF.

V usage is TRBV4-3 and J usage is TRBJ2-7; D might be TRBD1 or TRBD2, each matching 6 bases. Germline V gene data show CDR1 as LGHNA and CDR2 as YSLEER. The CDR3 has 13 residues. The ends were cut back, 4 bases at V and 3 bases at J, with 10 bases in the middle. CDR3 in amino acids: CASSRGAGYEQYF. CDR3 DNA sequence: TGCGCCAGCAGCCGGGGGGCAGGCTACGAGCAGTACTTC.

This clone was detected ten times or more. CDR3 sequence: CASRFSGTAGTGELFF. For the CDR3, the DNA is TGTGCCAGCAGATTCTCCGGGACAGCGGGCACCGGGGAGCTGTTTTTT. The chain joins TRBV11-2 to TRBJ2-2; perhaps TRBD1 as D (7 bases). V was shortened by 6 bases and J by 4 bases, with 18 bases between the two germline ends. The CDR3 spans 16 residues. Per the germline V gene, CDR1 is SGHAT and CDR2 is FQNNGV.

This clone was seen only a few times. The chain has TRBV7-2 and TRBJ2-7, with 8 bases matching TRBD2. CDR1 and CDR2 from the germline V gene are SGHTA and FQGNSA. The CDR3 is 14 residues long. V lost 3 bases, J lost 0 bases, and 1 base stayed unmatched. This CDR3 is CASSFGRASYEQYF. In DNA, the CDR3 is TGTGCCAGCAGCTTCGGGAGGGCCTCCTACGAGCAGTACTTC.

This clone has a handful of counts. The chain couples TRBV28 to TRBJ1-2; D uncertain. This CDR3 is 15 amino acids long. CDR1 and CDR2 (germline): MDHEN, SYDVKM. V gave up 2 bases and J gave up 4 bases, with 14 bases separating them. CDR3 residues: CASSLPVLLGYGYTF. For the CDR3, the DNA is TGTGCCAGCAGTTTACCGGTACTTCTCGGCTATGGCTACACCTTC.

This clone was seen many times. J is TRBJ2-7 and V is TRBV4-2; 9 positions match TRBD1. CDR3 size: 15 residues. The V gene end was trimmed by 3 bases and the J gene end by 5 bases; junction bases not matched to a gene: 8. Germline values: CDR1 LGHNA, CDR2 YNFKEQ. The CDR3 sequence is CASSHLGQGVNEQYF. CDR3 nucleotides: TGTGCCAGCAGCCATCTGGGACAGGGAGTCAACGAGCAGTACTTC.

The chain combines TRBV29-1 with TRBJ2-7; TRBD1 aligns across 8 bases. CDR1 is SQVTM, CDR2 ANQGSEA, per germline. V gave up 4 bases and J gave up 6 bases; unmatched junction bases: 5. CDR3 size: 12 residues. This CDR3 is CSVGQGLGEQYF. In nucleotides, the CDR3 is TGCAGCGTTGGACAGGGGTTAGGCGAGCAGTACTTC.

J is TRBJ2-7 and V is TRBV27; D call uncertain. The V and J ends lost 6 bases and 5 bases respectively, with 14 bases between them. Germline V gives CDR1 MNHEY, CDR2 SMNVEV (reference sequence). This CDR3 comprises 13 residues. CDR3 loop: CASSLNGPHEQYF. For the CDR3, the DNA is TGTGCCAGCAGCCTAAACGGACCCCACGAGCAGTACTTC.

The rearrangement links TRBV5-1 to TRBJ1-2; D possibly corresponds to TRBD1 (5 bases). Germline CDR1 is SGHRS and CDR2 is YFSETQ. The CDR3 extends over 13 amino acids. The germline V and J ends were trimmed by 0 bases and 10 bases, with 13 bases remaining between them. CDR3 DNA: TGCGCCAGCAGCTTGGTTTCGTTAGGGGACTACACCTTC. The encoded protein is CASSLVSLGDYTF. Together with reference TRBV5-1 and TRBJ1-2, the CDR3 gives the full variable domain: KAGVTQTPRYLIKTRGQQVTLSCSPISGHRSVSWYQQTPGQGLQFLFEYFSETQRNKGNFPGRFSGRQFSNSRSEMNVSTLELGDSALYLCASSLVSLGDYTFGSGTRLTVV.

The chain recombines TRBV7-8 with TRBJ2-2; D is unresolved. CDR3 size: 15 residues. The ends were cut back, 4 bases at V and 2 bases at J, with 11 bases in the middle. Per the germline V gene, CDR1 is SGHVS and CDR2 is FQNEAQ. DNA of the CDR3: TGTGCCAGCAGCTCCCAAGGAGTAAACACCGGGGAGCTGTTTTTT. Its protein product is CASSSQGVNTGELFF.

The chain carries TRBV5-4 and TRBJ1-6, with D maybe TRBD1 (5 bases). The germline V and J ends were trimmed by 3 bases and 14 bases, with 15 bases remaining between them. The CDR3 has 13 amino acids. The germline V gene encodes CDR1 SGHNT and CDR2 YYREEE (reference sequence). DNA for the CDR3: TGTGCCAGCAGCTCGTCAGGGTTGGGCTCCCTCCACTTT. The encoded protein is CASSSSGLGSLHF. The full variable domain, in which reference TRBV5-4 and TRBJ1-6 provide the parts outside the CDR3, is ETGVTQSPTHLIKTRGQQVTLRCSSQSGHNTVSWYQQALGQGPQFIFQYYREEENGRGNFPPRFSGLQFPNYSSELNVNALELDDSALYLCASSSSGLGSLHFGNGTRLTVT.

The CDR3 DNA reads as TGTGCCAGCAGCTTCACTCCGGTGACAGAGATGAACACTGAAGCTTTCTTT. This encodes CASSFTPVTEMNTEAFF. This chain joins TRBV13 and TRBJ1-1; TRBD1 might be the D (5 bases). The CDR3 is 17 residues long. V lost 3 bases and J lost 0, with 17 bases in between. Germline-derived CDR1 and CDR2 are PRHDT and FYEKMQ (reference sequence).

In its sample, this clone was seen a few times. CDR3 in DNA: TGTGCCAGCAGTACGACAGGGGAAGGGAGTAGGGATCAGCCCCAGCATTTT. It translates to CASSTTGEGSRDQPQHF. The V and J genes are TRBV28 and TRBJ1-5; 8 bases line up with TRBD1. The CDR3 length is 17 residues. Germline V gene sequence: CDR1 MDHEN, CDR2 SYDVKM. The V segment lost 5 bases and the J segment 5 bases; nucleotides outside the gene matches: 14.

The V and J genes are TRBV9 and TRBJ2-1, with D maybe TRBD2 (6 bases). The CDR3 length is 16 residues. The germline gives CDR1 SGDLS, CDR2 YYNGEE. V was trimmed by 3 bases and J by 3 bases, leaving 16 bases between them. CDR3 coding DNA: TGTGCCAGCAGCGCCAGAGCCGGGGGAGTCTACAATGAGCAGTTCTTC. Residues: CASSARAGGVYNEQFF.

This sequence joins TRBV30 and TRBJ2-5, with D perhaps matching TRBD2 (7 bases). V lost 6 bases and J 5 bases, leaving 13 bases between the germline ends. Germline CDR1 and CDR2: GTSNPN and SVGIG (reference sequence). This CDR3 contains 12 residues. CDR3 protein: CACQRGGETQYF. DNA for the CDR3: TGTGCCTGTCAAAGGGGGGGGGAGACCCAGTACTTC.

The gene calls are TRBV19 and TRBJ1-6; D not resolved. CDR3 size: 16 residues. V lost 7 bases and J lost 7, with 20 bases in between. CDR1 LNHDA and CDR2 SQIVND come from the germline V gene (reference sequence). CDR3 loop: CASTNGIQLQNSPLHF. The CDR3 DNA sequence: TGTGCCAGTACGAACGGGATTCAGCTCCAAAATTCACCCCTCCACTTT.

This sequence joins TRBV11-2 and TRBJ2-5; 7 nucleotides agree with TRBD2. Per the germline V gene, CDR1 is SGHAT and CDR2 is FQNNGV. CDR3 size: 15 residues. The J segment lost 5 bases and the V segment lost 8 bases, leaving 14 bases of the junction unmatched. Here the CDR3 DNA reads TGTGCCAGCCGCCTCGGGGTAGCGGGCCCGGAGACCCAGTACTTC. It yields the protein CASRLGVAGPETQYF. Complete variable domain (other parts from reference TRBV11-2 and TRBJ2-5): EAGVAQSPRYKIIEKRQSVAFWCNPISGHATLYWYQQILGQGPKLLIQFQNNGVVDDSQLPKDRFSAERLKGVDSTLKIQPAKLEDSAVYLCASRLGVAGPETQYFGPGTRLLVL.

This clone came up a few times. This chain joins TRBV19 and TRBJ2-1, with 9 bases lining up with TRBD2. The V segment lost 3 bases and the J segment 0 bases; nucleotides outside the gene matches: 6. The germline V gene encodes CDR1 LNHDA and CDR2 SQIVND (reference sequence). This CDR3 spans 17 amino acids. CDR3 DNA: TGTGCCAGTAGTATGATTAGCGGGAGTGGCTCCTACAATGAGCAGTTCTTC. Its translation: CASSMISGSGSYNEQFF.